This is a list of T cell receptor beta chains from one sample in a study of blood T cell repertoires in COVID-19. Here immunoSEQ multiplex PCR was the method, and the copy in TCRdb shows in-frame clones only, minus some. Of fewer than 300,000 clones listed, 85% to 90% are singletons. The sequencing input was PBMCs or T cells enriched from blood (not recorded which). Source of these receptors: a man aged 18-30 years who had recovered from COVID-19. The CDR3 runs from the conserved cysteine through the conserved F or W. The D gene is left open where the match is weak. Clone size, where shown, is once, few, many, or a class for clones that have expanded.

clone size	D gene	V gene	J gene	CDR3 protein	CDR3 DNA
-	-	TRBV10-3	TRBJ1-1	CAISPGVDTEAFF	TGTGCCATCTCCCCGGGGGTTGACACTGAAGCTTTCTTT
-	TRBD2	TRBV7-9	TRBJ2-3	CASSQASGILLETQYF	TGTGCCAGCAGCCAGGCTAGCGGGATTCTTTTAGAAACGCAGTATTTT
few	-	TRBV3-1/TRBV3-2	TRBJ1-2	CASSLRGWGNYGYTF	TGTGCCAGCAGCCTCCGGGGATGGGGAAACTATGGCTACACCTTC
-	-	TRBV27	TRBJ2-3	CASGRPGWTDTQYF	TGTGCCAGCGGCAGACCAGGATGGACAGATACGCAGTATTTT
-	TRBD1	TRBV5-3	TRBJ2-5	CASVDRGIETQYF	TGTGCCAGCGTAGACAGGGGGATCGAGACCCAGTACTTC
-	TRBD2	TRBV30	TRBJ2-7	CAWSVRLAAGEQYF	TGTGCCTGGAGTGTACGACTAGCGGCGGGCGAGCAGTACTTC
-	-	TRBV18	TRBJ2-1	CASSPETQGTNEQFF	TGTGCCAGCTCACCGGAGACGCAGGGTACCAATGAGCAGTTCTTC
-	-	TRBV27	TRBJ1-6	CASSSQGVSNSPLHF	TGTGCCAGCAGTTCACAGGGTGTTAGTAATTCACCCCTCCACTTT
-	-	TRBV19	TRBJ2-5	CASSIQGWETQYF	TGTGCCAGTAGTATTCAGGGATGGGAGACCCAGTACTTC
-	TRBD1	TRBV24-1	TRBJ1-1	CATSDLEQGGAFF	TGTGCCACCAGTGATTTGGAGCAGGGGGGAGCTTTCTTT
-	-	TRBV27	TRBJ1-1	CATVPSRQYTEAFF	TGTGCCACGGTCCCATCAAGACAGTACACTGAAGCTTTCTTT
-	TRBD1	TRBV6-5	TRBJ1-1	CASSYRGQGSSEAFF	TGTGCCAGCAGTTATAGAGGACAGGGTTCTTCTGAAGCTTTCTTT
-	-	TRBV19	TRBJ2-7	CASSIEDTAYEQYF	TGTGCCAGTAGTATAGAGGACACTGCCTACGAGCAGTACTTC
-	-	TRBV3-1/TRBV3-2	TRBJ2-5	CASSQGSRAWAETQYF	TGTGCCAGCAGCCAAGGGTCCAGGGCGTGGGCAGAGACCCAGTACTTC
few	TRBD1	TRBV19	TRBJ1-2	CASSPTGVGYTF	TGTGCCAGTAGTCCGACAGGGGTTGGCTACACCTTC
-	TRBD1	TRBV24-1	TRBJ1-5	CATTAPPQGSNQPQHF	TGTGCCACCACTGCCCCCCCACAGGGGAGCAATCAGCCCCAGCATTTT
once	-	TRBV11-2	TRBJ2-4	CASSAGVKNIQYF	TGTGCCAGCAGCGCCGGGGTCAAAAACATTCAGTACTTC
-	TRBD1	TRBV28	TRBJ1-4	CASSGQNNEKLFF	TGTGCCAGCTCGGGACAGAATAATGAAAAACTGTTTTTT
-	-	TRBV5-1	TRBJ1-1	CASSFVQGPNTEAFF	TGCGCCAGCAGCTTCGTACAGGGACCGAACACTGAAGCTTTCTTT
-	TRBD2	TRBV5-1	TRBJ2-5	CASSFGASGKETQYF	TGCGCCAGCAGCTTTGGGGCTAGCGGTAAAGAGACCCAGTACTTC
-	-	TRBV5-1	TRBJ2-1	CASSGPGNEQFF	TGCGCCAGCAGCGGCCCTGGCAATGAGCAGTTCTTC
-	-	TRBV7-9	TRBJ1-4	CASSPSRGGKNEKLFF	TGTGCCAGCAGCCCAAGTAGAGGGGGAAAGAATGAAAAACTGTTTTTT
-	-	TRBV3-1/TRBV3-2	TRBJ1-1	CASSLNTGSTEAFF	TGTGCCAGCAGTCTAAATACAGGGTCGACTGAAGCTTTCTTT
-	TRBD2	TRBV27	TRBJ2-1	CASSLGGGLARPNEQFF	TGTGCCAGCAGTTTAGGCGGGGGACTAGCGAGGCCCAATGAGCAGTTCTTC
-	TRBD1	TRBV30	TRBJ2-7	CAWRDSSYEQYF	TGTGCCTGGCGGGACAGCTCCTACGAGCAGTACTTC
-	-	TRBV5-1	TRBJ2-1	CASSLELTRSYNEQFF	TGCGCCAGCAGCTTGGAACTCACCCGCTCCTACAATGAGCAGTTCTTC
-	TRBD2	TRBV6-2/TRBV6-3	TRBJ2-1	CASSSFRTSGPGAYNEQFF	TGTGCCAGCAGTTCTTTCAGGACTAGCGGGCCAGGGGCCTACAATGAGCAGTTCTTC
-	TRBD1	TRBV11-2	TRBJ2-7	CASSRIQGARNEQYF	TGTGCCAGCAGCCGCATACAGGGGGCGCGGAACGAGCAGTACTTC
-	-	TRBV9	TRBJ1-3	CASSPHGDRGNTIYF	TGTGCCAGCAGCCCCCACGGTGACAGGGGAAACACCATATATTTT
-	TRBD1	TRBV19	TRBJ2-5	CASSVRTGQETQYF	TGTGCCAGTAGTGTTAGGACAGGGCAAGAGACCCAGTACTTC
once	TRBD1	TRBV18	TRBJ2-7	CASSARDRGYEQYF	TGTGCCAGCTCAGCCCGGGACAGGGGGTACGAGCAGTACTTC
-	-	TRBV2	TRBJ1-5	CASSDDSSTTQHF	TGTGCCAGCAGTGATGACTCCTCGACTACCCAGCATTTT
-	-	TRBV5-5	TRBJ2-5	CASSADGNEVETQYF	TGTGCCAGCAGCGCGGACGGGAATGAGGTGGAGACCCAGTACTTC
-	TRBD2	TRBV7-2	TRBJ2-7	CASSFLAGGYNEQYF	TGTGCCAGCAGCTTTCTAGCGGGGGGCTACAACGAGCAGTACTTC
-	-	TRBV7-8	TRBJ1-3	CASSLRYSGNTIYF	TGTGCCAGCAGCTTACGTTACTCTGGAAACACCATATATTTT
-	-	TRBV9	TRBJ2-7	CASSVGGLTYEQYF	TGTGCCAGCAGCGTAGGGGGCCTTACCTACGAGCAGTACTTC
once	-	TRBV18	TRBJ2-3	CASSPPRSVSDHSTDTQYF	TGTGCCAGCTCACCACCAAGGTCGGTTAGCGACCATAGCACAGATACGCAGTATTTT
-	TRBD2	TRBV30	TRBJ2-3	CAWSVGLAGGQNTQYF	TGTGCCTGGAGTGTAGGACTAGCGGGGGGTCAAAATACGCAGTATTTT
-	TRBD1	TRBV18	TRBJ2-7	CASSHGQGVNEQYF	TGTGCCAGCTCACACGGACAGGGTGTAAACGAGCAGTACTTC
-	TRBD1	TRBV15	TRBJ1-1	CATSRGGQGGTEAFF	TGTGCCACCAGCAGGGGAGGACAGGGAGGCACTGAAGCTTTCTTT
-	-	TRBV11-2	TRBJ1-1	CASSHRAENTEAFF	TGTGCCAGCAGCCACAGGGCGGAGAACACTGAAGCTTTCTTT
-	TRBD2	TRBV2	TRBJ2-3	CAILWTSGGADTQYF	TGTGCCATCCTTTGGACTAGCGGGGGGGCAGATACGCAGTATTTT
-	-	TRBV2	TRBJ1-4	CASSVIGRGNEKLFF	TGTGCCAGCAGTGTCATAGGAAGGGGTAATGAAAAACTGTTTTTT
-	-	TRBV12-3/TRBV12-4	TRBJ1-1	CASRTTGNTEAFF	TGTGCCAGCAGGACCACAGGGAACACTGAAGCTTTCTTT
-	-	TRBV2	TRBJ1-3	CASSVGLDTIYF	TGTGCCAGCAGTGTTGGTTTAGACACCATATATTTT
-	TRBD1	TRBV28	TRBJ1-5	CASSLVDRGNQPQHF	TGTGCCAGCAGTTTAGTGGACAGGGGCAATCAGCCCCAGCATTTT
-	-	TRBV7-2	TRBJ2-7	CASSLLGLLYQGQYF	TGTGCCAGCAGCTTACTAGGACTACTCTACCAGGGGCAGTACTTC
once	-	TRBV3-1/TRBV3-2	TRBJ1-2	CASSLRGYGYTF	TGTGCCAGCAGCCTACGGGGGTATGGCTACACCTTC
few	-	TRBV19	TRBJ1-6	CASSPGGGYNSPLHF	TGTGCCAGTAGTCCCGGCGGGGGTTATAATTCACCCCTCCACTTT